Following are 17 T cell receptor beta chains from one sample sequenced in a study of cytomegalovirus exposure and HLA in healthy donors. 13 Jbeta primers and 60 Vbeta primers were used for the PCR. The data were produced by immunoSEQ multiplex PCR, yet TCRdb's version contains in-frame clones alone and is incomplete. The table shows 100,000 to 150,000 clones, with roughly a tenth occurring only once. The sequenced sample consisted of PBMCs. The receptors were gathered from a woman aged 18-35 years in good health and CMV-seropositive.

This clone came up a few times. The CDR3 nucleotides are TGCAGCGTTGAAGATCGTGTGCAGTTCTTC. This translates into CSVEDRVQFF. The genes are TRBV29-1 and TRBJ2-1; D is unresolved. Germline CDR1 reads SQVTM; CDR2 reads ANQGSEA. CDR3 size: 10 residues. The V and J ends lost 0 bases and 12 bases respectively, with 6 bases between them.

This clone has just a few counts. The chain combines TRBV25-1 with TRBJ1-2; D is ambiguous. Germline CDR1 MGHDK, CDR2 SYGVNS. V lost 2 bases to trimming and J lost 4 bases, with 8 bases between them. The length of the CDR3 is 13 residues. CDR3 bases: TGTGCCAGCAGTGAAGGGAGGACCTATGGCTACACCTTC. Amino acid sequence: CASSEGRTYGYTF.

The chain has TRBV30 and TRBJ1-3; no reliable D call. Germline assignment: CDR1 GTSNPN and CDR2 SVGIG (reference sequence). The CDR3 extends over 15 amino acids. The ends were cut back, 1 base at V and 0 bases at J, with 10 bases in the middle. CDR3 sequence (DNA): TGTGCCTGGAGTGCATACAGCAGCTCTGGAAACACCATATATTTT. It is translated as CAWSAYSSSGNTIYF.

V gene TRBV9 combines with J gene TRBJ2-1; D may be TRBD1 (6 bases). The V gene's germline CDR1 is SGDLS and CDR2 YYNGEE. The V gene lost 5 bases and the J gene lost 9 bases, with 15 bases spanning the gap. The CDR3 runs to 13 residues. DNA of the CDR3: TGTGCCAGCAGTCAAAGTGGGGGCTTTGAGCAGTTCTTC. Protein product: CASSQSGGFEQFF.

The chain couples TRBV9 to TRBJ1-2; a possible D gene is TRBD1 (5 bases). This CDR3 is built from 17 residues. V was cut by 3 bases and J by 4 bases, with 22 bases left in between. The germline CDR1 and CDR2 sequences are SGDLS and YYNGEE. The CDR3 here is CASSEWALGGEGYGYTF. CDR3 DNA: TGTGCCAGCAGCGAGTGGGCATTGGGGGGGGAGGGCTATGGCTACACCTTC.

The rearrangement links TRBV19 to TRBJ1-2, with D unclear. V was pared by 3 bases and J by 0 bases, with 8 bases between. In germline, CDR1 is LNHDA, CDR2 SQIVND (reference sequence). This CDR3 is 14 amino acids long. The CDR3 DNA is TGTGCCAGTAGTATTGGTGAGACTAACTATGGCTACACCTTC. It codes for CASSIGETNYGYTF.

This clone was counted between two and nine times. The chain has TRBV9 and TRBJ1-3; TRBD1 aligns across 8 bases. V shed 3 bases, J shed 4 bases, and the junction held 6 bases outside the gene matches. This CDR3 comprises 15 residues. CDR1 and CDR2 from the germline V gene are SGDLS and YYNGEE. The CDR3 here is CASSDQGAWGNTIYF. As DNA, the CDR3 is TGTGCCAGCAGCGACCAGGGGGCGTGGGGAAACACCATATATTTT.

V and J are TRBV7-2 and TRBJ2-7; D gene uncertain. The CDR3 runs to 13 residues. Trimming cost V 2 bases and J 5 bases, with 10 bases left between them. CDR1 and CDR2 from the germline V gene are SGHTA and FQGNSA. The CDR3 sequence: CASSLIYADEQYF. The CDR3 DNA sequence: TGTGCCAGCAGCTTAATCTACGCGGACGAGCAGTACTTC. The full variable domain, rest sourced from reference TRBV7-2 and TRBJ2-7, is GAGVSQSPSNKVTEKGKDVELRCDPISGHTALYWYRQSLGQGLEFLIYFQGNSAPDKSGLPSDRFSAERTGGSVSTLTIQRTQQEDSAVYLCASSLIYADEQYFGPGTRLTVT.

This clone was detected only a few times. The V and J genes are TRBV7-6 and TRBJ1-3; no clear D gene. With 6 bases removed from V and 4 bases from J, the gap between germline ends came to 10 bases. Germline CDR1 and CDR2: SGHVS and FNYEAQ. The CDR3 covers 13 residues. The CDR3: CASSEGAGNTIYF. CDR3 nucleotides: TGTGCCAGCAGTGAGGGCGCGGGAAACACCATATATTTT. Complete variable domain (other parts from reference TRBV7-6 and TRBJ1-3): GAGVSQSPRYKVTKRGQDVALRCDPISGHVSLYWYRQALGQGPEFLTYFNYEAQQDKSGLPNDRFSAERPEGSISTLTIQRTEQRDSAMYRCASSEGAGNTIYFGEGSWLTVV.

The chain employs TRBV9 and TRBJ2-1; TRBD1 matches 10 bases. Trimming removed 3 bases from V and 15 bases from J; junction bases left unmatched: 6. The length of the CDR3 is 12 residues. Germline V CDR1 and CDR2: SGDLS, YYNGEE. The CDR3 sequence is CASSGGQGFMFF. CDR3 in DNA: TGTGCCAGCAGCGGGGGACAGGGGTTTATGTTCTTC.

This rearrangement joins TRBV15 to TRBJ1-2; 11 bases fit TRBD1. Germline V gives CDR1 LNHNV, CDR2 YYDKDF (reference sequence). The CDR3 length is 15 residues. The V gene end was trimmed by 5 bases and the J gene end by 3 bases; junction bases not matched to a gene: 5. CDR3 amino acids: CATSDRDRGYYGYTF. In DNA, the CDR3 is TGTGCCACCAGCGACCGGGACAGGGGGTACTATGGCTACACCTTC.

In its sample, this clone was seen a few times. The V gene is TRBV30, the J gene TRBJ2-1; 11 bases agree with TRBD2. There are 16 residues in the CDR3. CDR1 is GTSNPN, CDR2 SVGIG, per germline (reference sequence). V lost 4 bases, J lost 4 bases, and 9 bases stayed unmatched. The CDR3 DNA reads as TGTGCCTGGACCCCCAGTCGGACTAGCGGGTACAATGAGCAGTTCTTC. Residues: CAWTPSRTSGYNEQFF.

In this sample, this clone turned up a few times. V and J are TRBV9 and TRBJ1-3; D is ambiguous. Between the trimmed V and J ends, which lost 3 bases and 8 bases, there was a span of 9 bases. The CDR3 is 12 residues long. Germline V lookup: CDR1 SGDLS, CDR2 YYNGEE. CDR3 in amino acids: CASSAFGDTIYF. The CDR3, as DNA: TGTGCCAGCAGCGCTTTCGGGGACACCATATATTTT.

This clone turned up a few times. J is TRBJ1-2 and V is TRBV7-9; 9 bases match TRBD1. The CDR3 length is 16 residues. V shed 0 bases, J shed 4 bases, and the junction held 6 bases outside the gene matches. The germline V gene has CDR1 SEHNR and CDR2 FQNEAQ (reference sequence). The CDR3 spells CASSLAGTGQGYGYTF. The CDR3 DNA follows: TGTGCCAGCAGCTTAGCCGGGACAGGGCAAGGCTATGGCTACACCTTC.

The chain combines TRBV11-3 with TRBJ2-1; perhaps TRBD2 as D (5 bases). The CDR3 is made up of 15 amino acids. The germline V gene has CDR1 SGHNT and CDR2 YENEEA. The V end lost 2 bases, the J end lost 0 bases, and 8 bases lay between the germline ends. CDR3 sequence (DNA): TGTGCCAGCAGCTTAATCGGGAACTCCTACAATGAGCAGTTCTTC. Translated: CASSLIGNSYNEQFF.

The rearrangement links TRBV30 to TRBJ2-5; TRBD2 is a possible D gene (6 bases). In germline, CDR1 is GTSNPN, CDR2 SVGIG (reference sequence). This CDR3 comprises 12 residues. Trimming left V 5 bases short and J 5 bases short, with 12 bases between. Written as DNA, the CDR3 is TGTGCCTGGGCCGCTGGGGGGGAGACCCAGTACTTC. Translating gives CAWAAGGETQYF.

This clone was observed a few times. V gene TRBV29-1 combines with J gene TRBJ2-3; D may be TRBD2 (6 bases). In germline, CDR1 is SQVTM, CDR2 ANQGSEA. V was shortened by 4 bases and J by 2 bases, with 13 bases between the two germline ends. The CDR3 sequence is 14 residues long. In DNA form, the CDR3 reads TGCAGCGTTGTGTTAGCGGAATACACAGATACGCAGTATTTT. Translation: CSVVLAEYTDTQYF.